This T cell receptor beta chain was recorded in a study of T cells in Graves' hyperthyroidism and ophthalmopathy. Study context: Peripheral blood samples were taken at initial diagnosis, prior to any treatment.

Clinical Activity Scores of at least 3, NOSPECS grades of at least 4 and durations under 3 months characterized ophthalmopathy patients. There were TCR beta CDR3 regions amplified from RNA transcripts. RT-PCR in the first round (using the HTBI primer set) targeted the TCR CDR3. In TCRdb, the multiplex PCR reads were re-called with MiXCR into one record per CDR3 protein. Here the sample spans around 340,000 distinct CDR3 sequences, 18% being singletons. This clonotype was picked up many times. The antigen is unknown. Notes on the study in general: The blood repertoire included most of the expanded thyroid clonotypes above 0.001.

V was cut by 5 bases and J by 1 base, with 11 bases left in between. The CDR3 is made up of 14 amino acids. The sequencing input was blood. The sequence was obtained from a woman aged 35 to 49 with Graves' ophthalmopathy. The chain uses TRBV12-3 or TRBV12-4 and TRBJ1-1; tentatively, D is TRBD1 (5 bases). CDR3 protein: CASSGTGANTEAFF. CDR3 DNA sequence: TGTGCCAGCAGTGGAACAGGAGCGAACACTGAAGCTTTCTTT.